A selection of T cell receptor beta chains follows, all from one sample in a study of blood T cell repertoires in COVID-19. Libraries were prepared by immunoSEQ multiplex PCR; TCRdb keeps only in-frame clonotypes and omits some of them. The profile shows 150,000 to 200,000 clones, about 88% of them singletons. The source material was peripheral blood. The receptors come from a woman aged 80 or over in a cohort sampled during active or convalescent COVID-19. Each CDR3 is given with its conserved first and last residue.

TRBV30	TRBJ1-5	CAWSIQGNQPQHF
TRBV2	TRBJ2-3	CASSVRDRGLDTQYF
TRBV7-2	TRBJ2-3	CASSLWGADTQYF
TRBV6-1	TRBJ1-1	CASSEALPEGAFF
TRBV28	TRBJ1-1	CASSHGTGANTEAFF
TRBV12-3/TRBV12-4	TRBJ1-1	CASSPARLGEAFF
TRBV5-6	TRBJ1-5	CASSSQTDSRQPQHF
TRBV5-8	TRBJ1-1	CASSLEGTGGVNTEAFF
TRBV27	TRBJ2-1	CASSLRLAGYNEQFF
TRBV7-2	TRBJ2-2	CASSVRRGMGTGELFF
TRBV6-6	TRBJ1-6	CASSYSDRSNSPLHF
TRBV27	TRBJ1-6	CASSFYFQGYNSPLHF
TRBV5-1	TRBJ1-3	CASSLARNTIYF
TRBV19	TRBJ1-5	CASSMASGQSYTQPQHF
TRBV19	TRBJ1-6	CASSNPPGQGISSYNSPLHF
TRBV5-1	TRBJ2-3	CASRRAGDTDTQYF
TRBV6-5	TRBJ2-2	CASSYSGLDTGELFF
TRBV5-1	TRBJ2-7	CASGPGQGYEQYF
TRBV6-5	TRBJ2-5	CASREGGPQETQYF
TRBV19	TRBJ2-2	CASSIRLAGDLNTGELFF
TRBV20-1	TRBJ1-1	CSASKGHTEAFF
TRBV4-2	TRBJ1-2	CASSQGDRPYGYTF
TRBV5-5	TRBJ1-2	CASSLGGGTDYGYTF
TRBV5-4	TRBJ2-5	CASSPTFSETQYF